The 5 T cell receptor beta chains below were found in one sample sequenced in a study of glioma-infiltrating T cells. TCR alpha and beta CDR3 regions were amplified from RNA using iRepertoire nested multiplex PCR. One entry per CDR3 protein results from TCRdb running MiXCR on the multiplex PCR reads. Of 84,000 or so distinct CDR3 sequences listed, about 25% were seen once; the top ten hold more than 6.5%. Material: glioma tissue, nonneoplastic brain tissue, or PBMCs (not recorded which). The source of these receptors is a human donor with low-grade glioma or glioblastoma, undergoing nonglioma brain surgery, or in good health (not recorded which).

This clonotype was picked up many times. The genes are TRBV7-2 and TRBJ2-5, with a tentative D call TRBD1 (6 bases). The ends were cut back, 1 base at V and 5 bases at J, with 8 bases in the middle. The germline gives CDR1 SGHTA, CDR2 FQGNSA. The CDR3 is 13 amino acids. CDR3 sequence: CASSLVTGETQYF. In DNA form, the CDR3 reads TGTGCCAGCAGCTTAGTAACAGGGGAGACCCAGTACTTC.

Ten or more counts support this clonotype. The chain joins TRBV5-4 to TRBJ1-6; D unclear. Trimming shortened V by 1 base and J by 10 bases, and 15 bases separated the two germline ends. The germline V gene has CDR1 SGHNT and CDR2 YYREEE (reference sequence). CDR3 length equals 15 residues. The CDR3 region is CASSLKGRESSPLHF. The CDR3, as DNA: TGTGCCAGCAGCTTGAAGGGCAGAGAGAGCTCACCCCTCCACTTT.

A remark on this clonotype: This may stem from a read error, because a much larger clone lies one nucleotide away. The chain recombines TRBV29-1 with TRBJ1-1, with a tentative D call TRBD1 (6 bases). This CDR3 spans 13 amino acids. The germline V and J ends were trimmed by 6 bases and 1 base, with 12 bases remaining between them. Germline CDR1 and CDR2: SQVTM and ANQGSEA. The CDR3 spells CSVCDRKNTEAFF. CDR3 in DNA: TGCAGCGTGTGTGACAGGAAGAACACTGAAGCTTTCTTT.

This clonotype appeared many times. The chain combines TRBV18 with TRBJ1-5; TRBD1 agrees at 7 bases. V lost 5 bases to trimming and J lost 7 bases; unmatched junction nucleotides: 5. The CDR3 runs 13 residues. Germline assignment: CDR1 KGHSH and CDR2 LQKENI. Here the CDR3 reads CASSTGEGQPQHF. Written as DNA, the CDR3 is TGTGCCAGCTCAACAGGGGAAGGGCAGCCCCAGCATTTT. Complete variable domain (other parts from reference TRBV18 and TRBJ1-5): NAGVMQNPRHLVRRRGQEARLRCSPMKGHSHVYWYRQLPEEGLKFMVYLQKENIIDESGMPKERFSAEFPKEGPSILRIQQVVRGDSAAYFCASSTGEGQPQHFGDGTRLSIL.

Worth noting for this clonotype: This sequence may be a read error, since a much larger clone differs from it by one base. This rearrangement joins TRBV6-1 to TRBJ2-7, with D maybe TRBD1 (6 bases). The V end lost 3 bases, the J end lost 6 bases, and 18 bases lay between the germline ends. In germline, CDR1 is MNHNS, CDR2 SASEGT. This CDR3 region has 15 residues. The CDR3 protein is CASSELRYRASEQYF. For the CDR3, the DNA is TGTGCCAGCAGTGAGCTTCGCTACAGGGCGAGCGAGCAGTACTTC.